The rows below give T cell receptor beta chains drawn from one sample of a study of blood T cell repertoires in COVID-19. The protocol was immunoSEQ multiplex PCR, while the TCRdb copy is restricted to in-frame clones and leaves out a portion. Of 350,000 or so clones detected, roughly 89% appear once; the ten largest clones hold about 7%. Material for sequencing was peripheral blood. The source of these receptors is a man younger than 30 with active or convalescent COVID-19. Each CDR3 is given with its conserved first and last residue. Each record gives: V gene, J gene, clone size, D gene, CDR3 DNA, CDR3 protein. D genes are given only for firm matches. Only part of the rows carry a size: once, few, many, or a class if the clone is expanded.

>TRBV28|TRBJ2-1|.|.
TGTGCCAGCACTCGAAGAGGGCACTACAATGAGCAGTTCTTC
CASTRRGHYNEQFF
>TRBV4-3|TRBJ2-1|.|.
TGCGCCAGCAGCCACCAAACCGGTGAGCAGTTCTTC
CASSHQTGEQFF
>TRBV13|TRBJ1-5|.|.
TGTGCCAGCAGCTTAGCCGGTCAGCCCCAGCATTTT
CASSLAGQPQHF
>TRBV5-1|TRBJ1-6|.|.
TGCGCCAGCAGCGGATGGACTAATCAGAATTCACCCCTCCACTTT
CASSGWTNQNSPLHF
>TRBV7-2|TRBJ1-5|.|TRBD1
TGTGCCAGCAGCTTAGGAGGACAGGGGACGGGGATGCCCCAGCATTTT
CASSLGGQGTGMPQHF
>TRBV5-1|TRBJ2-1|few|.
TGCGCCAGCAGCTTAAATGGGGGGGCCGTCGATGAGCAGTTCTTC
CASSLNGGAVDEQFF
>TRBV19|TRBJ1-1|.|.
TGTGCCAGTAGCCTTCTGTGGGGAGCTGAAGCTTTCTTT
CASSLLWGAEAFF
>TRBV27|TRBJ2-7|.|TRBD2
TGTGCCAGCAGTTCTACTCGAATGCCTCCCGGGACTAGCGGGGGGGCCGGCGAGCAGTACTTC
CASSSTRMPPGTSGGAGEQYF
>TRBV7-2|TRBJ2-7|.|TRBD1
TGTGCCAGCAGCAAGGGTGGACAGGGGGAGTTTCGTTATCCCGACGAGCAGTACTTC
CASSKGGQGEFRYPDEQYF
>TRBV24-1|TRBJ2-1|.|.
TGTGCCACCAGTGATTTCGCCAGGGGGGCGCGTGAGTTTGAGCAGTTCTTC
CATSDFARGAREFEQFF
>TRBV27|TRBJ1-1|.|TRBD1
TGTGCCAGCAGGCCAACAGGGGTTAACACTGAAGCTTTCTTT
CASRPTGVNTEAFF
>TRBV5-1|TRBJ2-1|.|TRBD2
TGCGCCAGCAGCTTGGTAGCGGGGTCCTACAATGAGCAGTTCTTC
CASSLVAGSYNEQFF
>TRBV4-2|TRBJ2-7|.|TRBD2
TGTGCCAGCAGCCAAAGAAGCGGGACCACCTACGAGCAGTACTTC
CASSQRSGTTYEQYF
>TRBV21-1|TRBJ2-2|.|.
TGTGCCAGCAGCAAAGCGGGACTAGCGGGGGCCGGGGAGCTGTTTTTT
CASSKAGLAGAGELFF
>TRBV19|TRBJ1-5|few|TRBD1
TGTGCCAGTACCCCGACAGGGGACCCCTATCAGCCCCAGCATTTT
CASTPTGDPYQPQHF
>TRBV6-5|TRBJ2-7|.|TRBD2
TGTGCCAGCAGTTACTCGTCCGCGGGAGGGCTTTACGAGCAGTACTTC
CASSYSSAGGLYEQYF
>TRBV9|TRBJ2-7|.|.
TGTGCCAGCAGCGAGTCCTCCATGAGCTACGAGCAGTACTTC
CASSESSMSYEQYF
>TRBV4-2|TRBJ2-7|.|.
TGTGCCAGCAGCCAAGCGCCCCAGGTCGATCTCTACTACGAGCAGTACTTC
CASSQAPQVDLYYEQYF
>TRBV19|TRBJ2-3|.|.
TGTGCCAGTAGTAAGTGGAGTTCCGTAGGGGTGGATACGCAGTATTTT
CASSKWSSVGVDTQYF
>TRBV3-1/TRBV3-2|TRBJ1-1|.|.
TGTGCCAGCAGCAGTGGAGGGACTGCTGAAGCTTTCTTT
CASSSGGTAEAFF
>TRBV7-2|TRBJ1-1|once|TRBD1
TGTGCCAGCAGCTTAGCGAGGGGGCCGGCTTTCTTT
CASSLARGPAFF
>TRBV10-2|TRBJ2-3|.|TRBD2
TGCGCCAGCGGACTAGCGGGGGTTGGTGGTACAGATACGCAGTATTTT
CASGLAGVGGTDTQYF
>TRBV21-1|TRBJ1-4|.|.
TGTGCCAGCAGCAAGGTAAGTTTGGGGGCGGGTAATGAAAAACTGTTTTTT
CASSKVSLGAGNEKLFF
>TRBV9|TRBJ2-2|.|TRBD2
TGTGCCAGCAGCGTAGTCCTAGCGGGCTCGACCGGGGAGCTGTTTTTT
CASSVVLAGSTGELFF
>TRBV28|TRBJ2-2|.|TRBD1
TGTGCCAGCAGCCTTATCCGGACAGGGAACACCGGGGAGCTGTTTTTT
CASSLIRTGNTGELFF
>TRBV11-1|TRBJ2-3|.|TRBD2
TGTGCCAGCAGACCGGGGGGGTATAGCACAGATACGCAGTATTTT
CASRPGGYSTDTQYF
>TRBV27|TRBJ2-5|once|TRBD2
TGTGCCAGCAGACCGGGAGGCCCGGAGACCCAGTACTTC
CASRPGGPETQYF
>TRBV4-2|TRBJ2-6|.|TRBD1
TGTGCCAGCAGCCAACAAAGGGACAGGGGTTCGGGGGCCAACGTGCTGACTTTC
CASSQQRDRGSGANVLTF
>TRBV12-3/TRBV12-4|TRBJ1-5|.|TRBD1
TGTGCCAGCAGGGCAGGGGGAAATCAGCCCCAGCATTTT
CASRAGGNQPQHF
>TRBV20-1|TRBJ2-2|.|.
TGCAGTGCCAGACTAGCCGGGGAGCTGTTTTTT
CSARLAGELFF
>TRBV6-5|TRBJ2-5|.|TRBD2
TGTGCCAGCAGACGGACTAGCGGGCTCCAAGAGACCCAGTACTTC
CASRRTSGLQETQYF
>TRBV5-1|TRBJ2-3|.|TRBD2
TGCGCCAGCAGCGAGGCGGGAGGGCCGTTGGATACGCAGTATTTT
CASSEAGGPLDTQYF
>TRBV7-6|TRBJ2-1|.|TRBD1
TGTGCCAGCAGCTACCCCCCGGACAGGGGGGACAATGAGCAGTTCTTC
CASSYPPDRGDNEQFF
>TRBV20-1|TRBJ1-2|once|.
TGCAGTGCTAGTGGCAGTGATTATGGCTACACCTTC
CSASGSDYGYTF
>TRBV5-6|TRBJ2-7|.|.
TGTGCCAGCAGCTTGACCCCTAGCGTAAGCTCCTACGAGCAGTACTTC
CASSLTPSVSSYEQYF
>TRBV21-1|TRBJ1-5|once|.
TGTGCCAGCAGCCGAAGCGTCATAACCCGCAATCAGCCCCAGCATTTT
CASSRSVITRNQPQHF
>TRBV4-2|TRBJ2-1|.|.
TGTGCCAGCAGCCAAGAATTCCAGGGATCGTACAATGAGCAGTTCTTC
CASSQEFQGSYNEQFF
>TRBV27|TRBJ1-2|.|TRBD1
TGTGCCAGCAGTTCCATAGGGACAGGAAAGATTAGCTATGGCTACACCTTC
CASSSIGTGKISYGYTF
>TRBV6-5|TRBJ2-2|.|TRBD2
TGTGCCAGCCTGGGGGGGGTCGGTACCGGGGAGCTGTTTTTT
CASLGGVGTGELFF
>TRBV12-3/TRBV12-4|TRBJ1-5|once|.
TGTGCCAGCGGGCCTTGGAATCAGCCCCAGCATTTT
CASGPWNQPQHF
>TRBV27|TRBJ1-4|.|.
TGTGCCAGCAGTCCGCGACTGGGACAAAGTCTACAACTGTTTTTT
CASSPRLGQSLQLFF
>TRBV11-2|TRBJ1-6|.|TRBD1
TGTGCCAGCAGCTTAACCGGGACAGGGGATTCACCCCTCCACTTT
CASSLTGTGDSPLHF
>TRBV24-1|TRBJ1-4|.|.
TGTGCCACCAGTGACTCCGGTTTAGGAGGAAAACTGTTTTTT
CATSDSGLGGKLFF
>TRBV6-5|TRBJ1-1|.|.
TGTGCCAGCAGTTACTCGGCAGGCCCGCCCTTTGAAGCTTTCTTT
CASSYSAGPPFEAFF
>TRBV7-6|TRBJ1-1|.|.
TGTGCCAGCAGCCCGACAATTAGGAACACTGAAGCTTTCTTT
CASSPTIRNTEAFF
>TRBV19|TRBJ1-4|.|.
TGTGCCAGTAGTGAGGCCGGGAAACTGTTTTTT
CASSEAGKLFF
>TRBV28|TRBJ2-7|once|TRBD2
TGTGCCAGCACACCTAGCGGGGATCCCAGGGCCTACGAGCAGTACTTC
CASTPSGDPRAYEQYF
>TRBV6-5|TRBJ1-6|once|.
TGTGCCAGCAGTTACTCCAGGGGACATAATTCACCCCTCCACTTT
CASSYSRGHNSPLHF
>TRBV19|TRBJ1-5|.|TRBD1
TGTGCCAGTACTCCCTTTTCAGGGGGTAATCAGCCCCAGCATTTT
CASTPFSGGNQPQHF